A single TCR beta chain is shown here with its context. Its antigen is undetermined. A universal primer site was added by template switching, and unique molecular identifiers were carried by the cDNA. Using its own MiXCR run on the 5' RACE reads, TCRdb lists one record per CDR3 protein. The data contain hundreds of thousands of distinct CDR3 sequences, roughly 18% of them singletons. CDR3 length: 13 amino acids. V was pared by 0 bases and J by 8 bases, with 11 bases between. Looked up from germline, CDR1 is SGDLS and CDR2 is YYNGEE. The data derive from a study of identical twins. Study-level findings and limits: Fewer insertions marked abundant cord blood beta clonotypes; young adult naive trended weakly, memory not at all. Among monozygotic twins, out-of-frame TCR alpha sharing exceeded what models predicted.

A further study also used this sample, focusing on T cells expressing NK-cell markers. That report notes: The sequencing cohort of eight donors included seven HCMV-seropositive individuals and one seronegative individual.

This TCR was sampled from a woman in her late teens or twenties in good health. The chain recombines TRBV9 with TRBJ2-5; D unresolved. The sequencing sample was made of PBMCs. This chain's CDR3 is CASSVEVGLTQYF. The DNA of the CDR3 is TGTGCCAGCAGCGTAGAGGTCGGTTTAACCCAGTACTTC.